The T cell receptor (beta chain) under discussion was sequenced for a study of T cells in Graves' hyperthyroidism and ophthalmopathy. Comments on this clonotype: A much larger clonotype is one base distant, so this may be a read error.

Amplification of TCR beta CDR3 regions was performed using RNA transcripts as template. A set of HTBI primers served as the primers for a first-round RT-PCR of the TCR CDR3. In TCRdb, the multiplex PCR reads were re-called with MiXCR into one record per CDR3 protein. The data contain about 840,000 distinct CDR3 sequences, 35% to 40% of them singletons. Sequenced sample: blood. The receptor was isolated from a man aged 18 to 29 with Graves' hyperthyroidism.

The CDR3 spells CASMWLNTEAFF. In nucleotides, the CDR3 is TGTGCCAGTATGTGGTTGAACACTGAAGCTTTCTTT. The genes are TRBV19 and TRBJ1-1; no reliable D call. This CDR3 is built from 12 residues. V shed 7 bases and J shed 0 bases, with 6 bases lying between them. Germline CDR1 is LNHDA and CDR2 is SQIVND (reference sequence).